The clone carrying this TCR beta chain was counted only a few times. Its antigen remains unidentified. The record originates from a study of T-cell memory formation after mild COVID-19. Study observations and caveats: Clones contracting day 15 to 85 were balanced CD4/CD8; later expanders leaned CD4+.

TCRdb reanalysed the 5' RACE reads using MiXCR and keeps one entry per CDR3 protein. This table holds approximately 250,000 distinct CDR3 sequences, over 15% found once. Per germline, CDR1 MNHEY and CDR2 SVGAGI. V was pared by 6 bases and J by 0 bases, with 14 bases between. The CDR3 covers 15 residues. The chain is built from TRBV6-5 and TRBJ1-2, with D possibly TRBD1 on 6 matching bases. This clonotype originated in a man younger than 35 who had mild COVID-19 (a few samples of this study predate the infection). Cell type and time point are not known. The specimen sequenced was PBMCs or a T cell subset sorted from them (not recorded which). The CDR3 region is CASRNIGQPNYGYTF. For the CDR3, the DNA is TGTGCCAGCAGAAACATCGGACAGCCTAACTATGGCTACACCTTC.